One TCR beta chain is described in this entry. Its target is not known. The data are from a study of chemoradiotherapy in HPV16-positive cancers. For the study at large: A couple of HPV16-positive patients' cells yielded candidate HPV-specific clones and common motifs. Points from the study as a whole: Non-HPV-specific T cells did not expand in tumors during treatment, whereas candidate HPV-specific clones and E7-related motifs did.

V was trimmed by 5 bases and J by 2 bases, leaving 10 bases between them. The length of the CDR3 is 14 residues. The germline V gene has CDR1 SGHTA and CDR2 FQGNSA. Samples were taken several times over chemoradiotherapy. This table comes from immunoSEQ multiplex PCR, and its TCRdb copy is limited to in-frame clones, with some not included. The sample yields thousands of clones, about 85% seen once. This sequence originates from a human donor with HPV-associated anogenital cancer. The starting material was tumor tissue, obtained from a patient who underwent chemoradiotherapy. The chain recombines TRBV7-2 with TRBJ1-3, with TRBD1 as a possible D gene (5 bases). The CDR3 loop reads CASSPGPTGNTIYF. The CDR3 coding sequence is TGTGCCAGCAGCCCGGGACCAACTGGAAACACCATATATTTT. Filled out from reference TRBV7-2 and TRBJ1-3, the complete variable domain reads GAGVSQSPSNKVTEKGKDVELRCDPISGHTALYWYRQSLGQGLEFLIYFQGNSAPDKSGLPSDRFSAERTGGSVSTLTIQRTQQEDSAVYLCASSPGPTGNTIYFGEGSWLTVV.